These 27 T cell receptor beta chains share one sample of origin, sequenced in a study of blood T cell repertoires in COVID-19 (dated by TCRdb to 2020 to 2021). The protocol used for the library was the immunoSEQ multiplex PCR assay. This is the immuneACCESS table as TCRdb keeps it, with only in-frame sequences that have V and J called. A part of the clones is gone; compared with another copy, unresolved V genes explain less than half, and the rest is unexplained. Within this sample are approximately 50,000 clones, with 75% to 90% of them counted one time only. Approximately 15% of the sample lies in the top ten. The source material was peripheral blood. These receptors originate from a human donor in a cohort sampled during active COVID-19.

In this sample, this clone turned up a few times. This rearrangement joins TRBV7-9 to TRBJ1-2, with D perhaps matching TRBD1 (6 bases). CDR3 length equals 12 residues. The V gene lost 5 bases and the J gene lost 4 bases, with 8 bases spanning the gap. Germline V gene sequence: CDR1 SEHNR, CDR2 FQNEAQ (reference sequence). The CDR3 region is CASSPGAYGYTF. The CDR3, as DNA: TGTGCCAGCAGCCCAGGGGCCTATGGCTACACCTTC.

This chain joins TRBV11-1 and TRBJ2-1, with D perhaps TRBD1 (6 bases). V lost 4 bases, J lost 5 bases, and 9 bases lay in between. Germline CDR1 and CDR2: SGHAT and FQDESV (reference sequence). The CDR3 runs 13 residues. Here the CDR3 DNA reads TGTGCCAGCAGCTCTCGACAGGACAATGAGCAGTTCTTC. This codes for CASSSRQDNEQFF.

J is TRBJ1-2 and V is TRBV7-8; D uncertain. The CDR3 totals 12 residues. Germline CDR1 and CDR2: SGHVS and FQNEAQ. Deletions cut 5 bases from V and 5 bases from J, with 9 bases between. CDR3 DNA sequence: TGTGCCAGCAGCACGGACTTTTATGGCTACACCTTC. Translating gives CASSTDFYGYTF.

V and J are TRBV7-6 and TRBJ1-4; D is ambiguous. V lost 6 bases, J lost 8 bases, and 19 bases lay in between. Germline CDR1 SGHVS, CDR2 FNYEAQ. The CDR3 contains 15 residues. CDR3 DNA sequence: TGTGCCAGCAGTCCGGAGGGCCGTCCAGGCGAAAAACTGTTTTTT. Translating gives CASSPEGRPGEKLFF.

J is TRBJ1-3 and V is TRBV18; 8 nucleotides match TRBD1. There are 15 residues in the CDR3. Trimming cost V 3 bases and J 3 bases; bases outside gene matches: 4. The germline CDR1 and CDR2 sequences are KGHSH and LQKENI. The CDR3 protein is CASSPGTGNGNTIYF. The CDR3 DNA reads TGTGCCAGCTCACCGGGGACAGGCAATGGAAACACCATATATTTT.

This rearrangement joins TRBV12-3 or TRBV12-4 to TRBJ1-2; a possible D gene is TRBD1 (5 bases). This CDR3 has 13 amino acids. Trimming took off 5 bases at V and 3 bases at J, with 10 bases between the two ends. Here the CDR3 reads CASSTTGDYGYTF. Here the CDR3 DNA reads TGTGCCAGCAGTACTACAGGAGACTATGGCTACACCTTC.

This chain joins TRBV5-1 and TRBJ2-2, with D unclear. This CDR3 spans 15 amino acids. V lost 7 bases to trimming and J lost 7 bases, with 20 bases between them. Looked up from germline, CDR1 is SGHRS and CDR2 is YFSETQ. CDR3 nucleotide sequence: TGCGCCAGCGCCAGCAGGCCCAGTCGTGGCGGGGAGCTGTTTTTT. Amino acid sequence: CASASRPSRGGELFF.

The chain has TRBV9 and TRBJ1-1; D might be TRBD1 (5 bases). Trimming removed 0 bases from V and 7 bases from J, with 16 bases in between. The CDR3 totals 15 residues. Germline assignment: CDR1 SGDLS and CDR2 YYNGEE. In nucleotides, the CDR3 is TGTGCCAGCAGCGTAGCTCCGGACACTGAACATGAAGCTTTCTTT. Amino acids: CASSVAPDTEHEAFF.

The count of this clone is one. This chain uses TRBV3-1 (or the pseudogene TRBV3-2) with TRBJ2-1; tentatively, D is TRBD1 (6 bases). V lost 5 bases and J 8 bases, leaving 13 bases between the germline ends. CDR1 is LGHDT and CDR2 is YNNKEL in the germline V gene (reference sequence). CDR3 size: 13 residues. The CDR3 DNA follows: TGTGCCAGCAGCGGGGGCCTGAATTATGAGCAGTTCTTC. Its protein is CASSGGLNYEQFF.

This chain connects TRBV7-9 to TRBJ1-1; TRBD1 is a possible D gene (5 bases). This CDR3 has 13 residues. The V end was cut by 5 bases, the J end by 6 bases, with 13 bases between. In germline, CDR1 is SEHNR, CDR2 FQNEAQ (reference sequence). The CDR3 nucleotides read TGTGCCAGCAGCCCTTTAGGGGTGGCTGAAGCTTTCTTT. It codes for CASSPLGVAEAFF.

The V and J genes are TRBV28 and TRBJ1-3, with 10 bases that match TRBD1. Germline CDR1 and CDR2: MDHEN and SYDVKM. The CDR3 covers 14 residues. The J segment lost 3 bases and the V segment lost 10 bases, leaving 6 bases of the junction unmatched. As DNA, the CDR3 is TGTGCCACCCTAGACAGGGGGCTTGGAAACACCATATATTTT. Its translation: CATLDRGLGNTIYF.

The V gene is TRBV3-1 (or the pseudogene TRBV3-2), the J gene TRBJ2-7; a possible D gene is TRBD1 (6 bases). The CDR3 covers 15 residues. Trimming removed 0 bases from V and 2 bases from J, with 11 bases in between. Per germline, CDR1 LGHDT and CDR2 YNNKEL (reference sequence). The CDR3 region is CASSQELGTTYEQYF. The CDR3 region has the DNA TGTGCCAGCAGCCAAGAATTGGGGACAACCTACGAGCAGTACTTC.

The rearrangement joins TRBV30 to TRBJ1-2, with 7 bases identical to TRBD1. J was trimmed by 4 bases and V by 0 bases; bases with no gene match: 14. From germline, CDR1 is GTSNPN and CDR2 SVGIG (reference sequence). There are 17 residues in the CDR3. CDR3 amino acids: CAWSVRAGGYPLYGYTF. CDR3 sequence (DNA): TGTGCCTGGAGTGTACGAGCAGGGGGTTACCCGCTCTATGGCTACACCTTC.

The genes are TRBV7-6 and TRBJ1-1; 10 bases agree with TRBD1. The germline V gene has CDR1 SGHVS and CDR2 FNYEAQ. The CDR3 spans 15 residues. J lost 6 bases, V lost 3 bases, and 7 bases had no gene match. DNA for the CDR3: TGTGCCAGCAGCTTGAACCGGGACAGGGGCTCTGAAGCTTTCTTT. Translated: CASSLNRDRGSEAFF.

The rearrangement joins TRBV28 to TRBJ1-3; perhaps TRBD1 as D (5 bases). V was trimmed by 11 bases and J by 0 bases, leaving 14 bases between them. CDR1 is MDHEN and CDR2 is SYDVKM in the germline V gene. The CDR3 has 14 residues. In DNA form, the CDR3 reads TGTGCCGGGGCAGACGGAGACTCTGGAAACACCATATATTTT. Amino acid sequence: CAGADGDSGNTIYF. Complete variable domain (other parts from reference TRBV28 and TRBJ1-3): DVKVTQSSRYLVKRTGEKVFLECVQDMDHENMFWYRQDPGLGLRLIYFSYDVKMKEKGDIPEGYSVSREKKERFSLILESASTNQTSMYLCAGADGDSGNTIYFGEGSWLTVV.

The J gene is TRBJ2-1, the V gene TRBV5-1; TRBD2 matches 11 bases. Trimming removed 0 bases from V and 3 bases from J; junction bases left unmatched: 2. Germline values: CDR1 SGHRS, CDR2 YFSETQ. The CDR3 covers 16 residues. Here the CDR3 DNA reads TGCGCCAGCAGCTTGGGACTAGCGGGAATCTACAATGAGCAGTTCTTC. Encoded protein: CASSLGLAGIYNEQFF.

There are a few counts of this clone. V is TRBV4-1 and J is TRBJ2-3; D possibly corresponds to TRBD1 (5 bases). From germline, CDR1 is MGHRA and CDR2 YSYEKL. The length of the CDR3 is 13 residues. Trimming stripped 0 bases from V and 8 bases from J, with 9 bases between. The CDR3 reads CASSQERGPTQYF. The DNA for the CDR3 is TGCGCCAGCAGCCAAGAAAGGGGTCCTACGCAGTATTTT.

The rearrangement uses TRBV4-1 and TRBJ1-2; the match to TRBD1 covers 8 bases. V dropped 0 bases and J dropped 4; count of bases not matched to a gene: 4. This CDR3 has 15 amino acids. Germline CDR1 MGHRA, CDR2 YSYEKL. The CDR3 loop is CASSQDMTGAYGYTF. The CDR3 bases are TGCGCCAGCAGCCAAGATATGACAGGGGCCTATGGCTACACCTTC.

This chain joins TRBV19 and TRBJ1-2; tentative D call: TRBD1 (6 bases). The CDR3 covers 14 residues. Germline CDR1 reads LNHDA; CDR2 reads SQIVND (reference sequence). The V and J ends lost 4 bases and 3 bases respectively, with 12 bases between them. The CDR3 coding sequence is TGTGCCAGTAGTAGGACAGCCGGTGACTATGGCTACACCTTC. Translating it yields CASSRTAGDYGYTF.

The V call is TRBV9, the J call TRBJ2-7; 9 nucleotides line up with TRBD1. V dropped 2 bases and J dropped 4; count of bases not matched to a gene: 4. Germline values: CDR1 SGDLS, CDR2 YYNGEE. The CDR3 totals 14 residues. Here the CDR3 DNA reads TGTGCCAGCAGCGTCGGACAGGGGTGGTACGAGCAGTACTTC. Translation: CASSVGQGWYEQYF. Looking up the rest from reference TRBV9 and TRBJ2-7 gives the full variable domain: DSGVTQTPKHLITATGQRVTLRCSPRSGDLSVYWYQQSLDQGLQFLIQYYNGEERAKGNILERFSAQQFPDLHSELNLSSLELGDSALYFCASSVGQGWYEQYFGPGTRLTVT.

This chain links TRBV4-1 with TRBJ2-2; TRBD1 is a possible D gene (6 bases). Germline CDR1 MGHRA, CDR2 YSYEKL. The germline V and J ends were trimmed by 3 bases and 4 bases, with 12 bases remaining between them. This CDR3 comprises 15 residues. The CDR3 is CASSHEWGRTGELFF. As DNA, the CDR3 is TGCGCCAGCAGCCATGAGTGGGGGCGCACCGGGGAGCTGTTTTTT.

The chain links TRBV7-2 to TRBJ2-5, with D perhaps TRBD2 (5 bases). The CDR3 runs 12 residues. Deletions cut 5 bases from V and 9 bases from J, with 13 bases between. CDR1 is SGHTA, CDR2 FQGNSA, per germline. The CDR3: CASSPGLAAQYF. As DNA, the CDR3 is TGTGCCAGCAGCCCTGGACTGGCGGCCCAGTACTTC.

In its sample, this clone was seen once. The chain employs TRBV2 and TRBJ2-5; D is undetermined. Trimming pared 6 bases from V and 2 bases from J, leaving 7 bases between. CDR1 and CDR2 (germline): SNHLY, FYNNEI. The CDR3 spans 12 residues. The CDR3: CASRGAQETQYF. As DNA, the CDR3 is TGTGCCAGCAGGGGCGCGCAAGAGACCCAGTACTTC.

This chain joins TRBV28 and TRBJ1-2, with D unresolved. Looked up from germline, CDR1 is MDHEN and CDR2 is SYDVKM. The CDR3 runs to 14 residues. V dropped 6 bases and J dropped 8 bases, with 19 bases sitting between them. The CDR3 protein is CASSPKSLALGYTF. The CDR3 nucleotides read TGTGCCAGCAGCCCGAAGTCACTCGCGCTAGGCTACACCTTC.

The V and J genes are TRBV18 and TRBJ2-7; tentative D call: TRBD1 (6 bases). Trimming stripped 5 bases from V and 3 bases from J, with 11 bases between. The CDR3 has 13 amino acids. Germline loops: CDR1 KGHSH, CDR2 LQKENI. CDR3 sequence reads: CASSDTGFYEQYF. CDR3 in DNA: TGTGCCAGCTCAGATACAGGGTTCTACGAGCAGTACTTC. Full variable domain (remainder filled in from reference TRBV18 and TRBJ2-7): NAGVMQNPRHLVRRRGQEARLRCSPMKGHSHVYWYRQLPEEGLKFMVYLQKENIIDESGMPKERFSAEFPKEGPSILRIQQVVRGDSAAYFCASSDTGFYEQYFGPGTRLTVT.

The chain is built from TRBV12-3 or TRBV12-4 and TRBJ1-1; TRBD1 is a possible D gene (5 bases). The V gene lost 5 bases and the J gene lost 2 bases, with 9 bases spanning the gap. This CDR3 has 13 residues. CDR3 nucleotides: TGTGCCAGCAGTCCTGACAGTAACACTGAAGCTTTCTTT. This translates into CASSPDSNTEAFF.

The chain combines TRBV7-6 with TRBJ1-1; D is uncertain. The CDR3 loop spans 14 amino acids. Germline V lookup: CDR1 SGHVS, CDR2 FNYEAQ. V was trimmed by 2 bases and J by 1 base, leaving 8 bases between them. The CDR3 coding sequence is TGTGCCAGCAGCTTAACCGCCGGGAACACTGAAGCTTTCTTT. Amino acid sequence: CASSLTAGNTEAFF. Complete variable domain (other parts from reference TRBV7-6 and TRBJ1-1): GAGVSQSPRYKVTKRGQDVALRCDPISGHVSLYWYRQALGQGPEFLTYFNYEAQQDKSGLPNDRFSAERPEGSISTLTIQRTEQRDSAMYRCASSLTAGNTEAFFGQGTRLTVV.